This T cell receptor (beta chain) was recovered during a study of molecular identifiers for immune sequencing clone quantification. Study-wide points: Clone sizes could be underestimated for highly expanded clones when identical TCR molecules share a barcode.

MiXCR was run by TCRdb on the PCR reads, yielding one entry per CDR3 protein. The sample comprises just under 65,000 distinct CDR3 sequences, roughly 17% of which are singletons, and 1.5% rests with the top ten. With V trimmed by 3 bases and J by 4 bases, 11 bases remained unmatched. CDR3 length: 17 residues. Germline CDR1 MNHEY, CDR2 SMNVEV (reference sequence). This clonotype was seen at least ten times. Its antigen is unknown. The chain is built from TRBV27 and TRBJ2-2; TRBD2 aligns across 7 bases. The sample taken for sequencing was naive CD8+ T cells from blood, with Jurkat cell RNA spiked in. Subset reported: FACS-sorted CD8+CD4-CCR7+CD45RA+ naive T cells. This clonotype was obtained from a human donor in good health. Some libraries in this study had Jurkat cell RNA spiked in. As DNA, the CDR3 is TGTGCCAGCAGTTTGGTCGGCTCTAGCGGACGCACCGGGGAGCTGTTTTTT. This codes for CASSLVGSSGRTGELFF.